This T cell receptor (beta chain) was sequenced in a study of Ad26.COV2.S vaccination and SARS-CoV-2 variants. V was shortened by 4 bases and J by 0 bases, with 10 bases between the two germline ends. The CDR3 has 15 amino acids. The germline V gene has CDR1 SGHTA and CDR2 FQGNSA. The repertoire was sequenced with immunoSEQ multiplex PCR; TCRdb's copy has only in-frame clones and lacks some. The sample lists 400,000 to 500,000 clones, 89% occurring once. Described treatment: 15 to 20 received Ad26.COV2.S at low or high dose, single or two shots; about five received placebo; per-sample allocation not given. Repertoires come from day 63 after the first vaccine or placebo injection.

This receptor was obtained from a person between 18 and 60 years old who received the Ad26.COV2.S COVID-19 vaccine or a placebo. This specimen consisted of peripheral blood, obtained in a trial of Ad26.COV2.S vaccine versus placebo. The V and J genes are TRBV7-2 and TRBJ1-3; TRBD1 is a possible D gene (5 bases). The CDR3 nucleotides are TGTGCCAGCAGCTCATCCCAGGGCTCTGGAAACACCATATATTTT. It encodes CASSSSQGSGNTIYF.